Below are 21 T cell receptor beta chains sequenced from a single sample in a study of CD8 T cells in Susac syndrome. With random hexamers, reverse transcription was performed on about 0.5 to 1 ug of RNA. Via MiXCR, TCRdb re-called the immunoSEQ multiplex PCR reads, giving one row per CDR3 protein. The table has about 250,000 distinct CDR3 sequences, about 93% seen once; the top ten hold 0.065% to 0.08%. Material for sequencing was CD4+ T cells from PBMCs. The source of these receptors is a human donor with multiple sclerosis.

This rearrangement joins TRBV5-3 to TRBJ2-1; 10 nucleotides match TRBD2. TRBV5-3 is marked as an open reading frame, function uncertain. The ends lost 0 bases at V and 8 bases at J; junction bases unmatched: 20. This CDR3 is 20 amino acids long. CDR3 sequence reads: CARSLETSGRRRAPPYEQFF. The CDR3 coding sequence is TGTGCCAGAAGCTTGGAGACTAGCGGGCGACGAAGGGCTCCGCCCTATGAGCAGTTCTTC.

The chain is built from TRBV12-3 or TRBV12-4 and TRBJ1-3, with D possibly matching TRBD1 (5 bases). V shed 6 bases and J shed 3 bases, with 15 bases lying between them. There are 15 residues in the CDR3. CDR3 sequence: CASRPPGVSGNTIYF. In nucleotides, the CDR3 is TGTGCCAGCAGACCCCCGGGGGTCAGTGGAAACACCATATATTTT.

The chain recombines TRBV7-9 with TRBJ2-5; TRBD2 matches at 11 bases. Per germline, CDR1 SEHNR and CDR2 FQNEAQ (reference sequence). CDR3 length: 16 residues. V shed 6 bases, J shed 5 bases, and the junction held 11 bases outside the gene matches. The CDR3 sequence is CASSPLAGGPMETQYF. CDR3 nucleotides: TGTGCCAGCAGTCCTCTAGCGGGAGGCCCCATGGAGACCCAGTACTTC.

The CDR3 spells CASGFRGVNTGELFF. In DNA form, the CDR3 reads TGTGCTAGTGGTTTCCGAGGGGTAAACACCGGGGAGCTGTTTTTT. The V call is TRBV12-5, the J call TRBJ2-2; either TRBD1 or TRBD2 may fit D (5 bases each). Trimming left V 3 bases short and J 2 bases short, with 10 bases between. Germline V gives CDR1 LGHNT, CDR2 FRNRAP. The CDR3 contains 15 residues.

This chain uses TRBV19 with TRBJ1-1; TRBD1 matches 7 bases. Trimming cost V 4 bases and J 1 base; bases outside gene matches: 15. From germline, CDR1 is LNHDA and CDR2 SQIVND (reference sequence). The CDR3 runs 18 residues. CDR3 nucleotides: TGTGCCAGTAGTACCACCCCGCCCCGAGCAGGGGGGAACACTGAAGCTTTCTTT. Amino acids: CASSTTPPRAGGNTEAFF.

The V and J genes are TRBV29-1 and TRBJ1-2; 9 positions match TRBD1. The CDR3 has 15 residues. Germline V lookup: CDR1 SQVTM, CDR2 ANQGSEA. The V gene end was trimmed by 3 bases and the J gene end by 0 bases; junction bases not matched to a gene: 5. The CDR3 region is CSVELGQGANYGYTF. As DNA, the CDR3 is TGCAGCGTTGAGTTGGGACAGGGTGCTAACTATGGCTACACCTTC.

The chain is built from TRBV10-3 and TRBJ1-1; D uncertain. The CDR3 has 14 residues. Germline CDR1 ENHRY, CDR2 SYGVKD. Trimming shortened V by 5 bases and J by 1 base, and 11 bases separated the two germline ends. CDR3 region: CAISPGPQNTEAFF. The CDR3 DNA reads TGTGCCATCAGTCCGGGCCCACAGAACACTGAAGCTTTCTTT.

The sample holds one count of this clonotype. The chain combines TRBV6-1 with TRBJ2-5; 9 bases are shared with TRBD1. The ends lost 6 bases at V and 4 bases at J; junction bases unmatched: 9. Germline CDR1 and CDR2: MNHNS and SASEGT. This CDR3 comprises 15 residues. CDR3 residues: CASRAGTGLLETQYF. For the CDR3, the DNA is TGTGCCAGCAGAGCCGGGACAGGGTTGTTAGAGACCCAGTACTTC.

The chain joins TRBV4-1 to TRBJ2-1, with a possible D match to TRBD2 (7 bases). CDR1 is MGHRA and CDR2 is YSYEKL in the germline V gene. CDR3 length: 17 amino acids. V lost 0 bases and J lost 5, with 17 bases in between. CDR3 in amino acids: CASSQEGGRALDNEQFF. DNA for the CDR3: TGCGCCAGCAGCCAAGAAGGGGGGAGGGCCCTCGACAATGAGCAGTTCTTC.

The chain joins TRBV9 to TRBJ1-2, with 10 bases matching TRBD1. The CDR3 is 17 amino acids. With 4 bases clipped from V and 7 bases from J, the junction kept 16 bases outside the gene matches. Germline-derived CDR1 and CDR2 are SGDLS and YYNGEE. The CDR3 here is CASSPTLSGTGVRGYTF. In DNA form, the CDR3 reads TGTGCCAGCAGCCCAACCCTCTCCGGGACAGGGGTTCGTGGCTACACCTTC.

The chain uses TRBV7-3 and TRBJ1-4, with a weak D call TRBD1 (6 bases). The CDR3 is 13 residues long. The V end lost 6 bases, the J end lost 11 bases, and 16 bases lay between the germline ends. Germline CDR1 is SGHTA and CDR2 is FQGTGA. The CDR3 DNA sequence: TGTGCCAGCAGTCCCGCGGCAGGGGAGAAACTGTTTTTT. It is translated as CASSPAAGEKLFF. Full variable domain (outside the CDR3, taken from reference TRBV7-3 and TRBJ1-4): GAGVSQTPSNKVTEKGKYVELRCDPISGHTALYWYRQSLGQGPEFLIYFQGTGAADDSGLPNDRFFAVRPEGSVSTLKIQRTERGDSAVYLCASSPAAGEKLFFGSGTQLSVL.

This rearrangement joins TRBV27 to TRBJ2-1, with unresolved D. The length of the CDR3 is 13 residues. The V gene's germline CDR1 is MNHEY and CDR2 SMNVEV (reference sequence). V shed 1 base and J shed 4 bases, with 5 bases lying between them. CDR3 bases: TGTGCCAGCAGTTTATTGGGTTACAATGAGCAGTTCTTC. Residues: CASSLLGYNEQFF.

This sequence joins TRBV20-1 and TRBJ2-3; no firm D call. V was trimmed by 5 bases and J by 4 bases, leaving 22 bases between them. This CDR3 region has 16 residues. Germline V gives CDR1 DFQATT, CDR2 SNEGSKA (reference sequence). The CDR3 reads CSAALPDPGRADTQYF. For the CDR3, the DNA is TGCAGTGCTGCGTTACCGGACCCCGGTCGGGCAGATACGCAGTATTTT.

The CDR3 nucleotides read TGCAGTGCTAGAGGTTCGAACAGCTATAATTCACCCCTCCACTTT. Protein sequence: CSARGSNSYNSPLHF. The chain is built from TRBV20-1 and TRBJ1-6; D gene uncertain. The V end was cut by 1 base, the J end by 3 bases, with 10 bases between. Germline assignment: CDR1 DFQATT and CDR2 SNEGSKA (reference sequence). The CDR3 is made up of 15 amino acids.

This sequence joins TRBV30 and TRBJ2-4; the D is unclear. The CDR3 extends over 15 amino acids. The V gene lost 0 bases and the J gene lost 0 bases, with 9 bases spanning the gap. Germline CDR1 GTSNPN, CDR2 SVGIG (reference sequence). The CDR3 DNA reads TGTGCCTGGAGTGTGGGCCAGCTAGCCAAAAACATTCAGTACTTC. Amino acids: CAWSVGQLAKNIQYF.

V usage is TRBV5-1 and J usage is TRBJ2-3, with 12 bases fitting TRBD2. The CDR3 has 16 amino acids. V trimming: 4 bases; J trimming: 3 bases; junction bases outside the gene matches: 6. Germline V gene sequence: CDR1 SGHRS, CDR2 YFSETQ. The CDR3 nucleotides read TGCGCCAGCAGCACGACTAGCGGGAGTCGAACAGATACGCAGTATTTT. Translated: CASSTTSGSRTDTQYF. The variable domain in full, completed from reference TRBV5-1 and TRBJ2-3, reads KAGVTQTPRYLIKTRGQQVTLSCSPISGHRSVSWYQQTPGQGLQFLFEYFSETQRNKGNFPGRFSGRQFSNSRSEMNVSTLELGDSALYLCASSTTSGSRTDTQYFGPGTRLTVL.

In DNA form, the CDR3 reads TGTGCCAGTAGTACCCTTCGGGGCTCTGGAAACACCATATATTTT. Protein product: CASSTLRGSGNTIYF. This sequence joins TRBV19 and TRBJ1-3; D ambiguous. The CDR3 spans 15 residues. The ends were cut back, 4 bases at V and 0 bases at J, with 10 bases in the middle. Germline lookup yields CDR1 LNHDA and CDR2 SQIVND (reference sequence).

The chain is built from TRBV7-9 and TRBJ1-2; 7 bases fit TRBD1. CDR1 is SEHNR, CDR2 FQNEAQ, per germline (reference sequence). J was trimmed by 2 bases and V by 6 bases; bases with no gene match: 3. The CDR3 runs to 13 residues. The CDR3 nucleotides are TGTGCCAGCAGGAAGACAGGGAACTATGGCTACACCTTC. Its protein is CASRKTGNYGYTF.

DNA for the CDR3: TGTGCCAGCAGCTTCGCGGGACCTACCTCCTACGAGCAGTACTTC. This codes for CASSFAGPTSYEQYF. The V gene is TRBV13, the J gene TRBJ2-7, with TRBD2 as a possible D gene (6 bases). CDR3 length: 15 amino acids. The germline V and J ends were trimmed by 3 bases and 0 bases, with 12 bases remaining between them. The germline V gene encodes CDR1 PRHDT and CDR2 FYEKMQ (reference sequence). The full variable domain, its missing parts supplied by reference TRBV13 and TRBJ2-7, is AAGVIQSPRHLIKEKRETATLKCYPIPRHDTVYWYQQGPGQDPQFLISFYEKMQSDKGSIPDRFSAQQFSDYHSELNMSSLELGDSALYFCASSFAGPTSYEQYFGPGTRLTVT.

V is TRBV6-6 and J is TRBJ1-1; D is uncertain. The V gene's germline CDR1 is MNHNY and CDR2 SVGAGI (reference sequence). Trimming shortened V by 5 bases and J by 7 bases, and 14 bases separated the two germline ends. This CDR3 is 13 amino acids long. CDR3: CASSGGSTHEAFF. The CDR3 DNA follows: TGTGCCAGCAGTGGCGGGAGCACTCATGAAGCTTTCTTT.

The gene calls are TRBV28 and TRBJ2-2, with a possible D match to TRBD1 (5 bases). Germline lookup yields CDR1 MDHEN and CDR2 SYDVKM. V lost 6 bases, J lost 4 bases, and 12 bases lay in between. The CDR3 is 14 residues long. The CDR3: CASSSGLGTGELFF. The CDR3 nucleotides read TGTGCCAGCAGCTCAGGGTTGGGCACCGGGGAGCTGTTTTTT.